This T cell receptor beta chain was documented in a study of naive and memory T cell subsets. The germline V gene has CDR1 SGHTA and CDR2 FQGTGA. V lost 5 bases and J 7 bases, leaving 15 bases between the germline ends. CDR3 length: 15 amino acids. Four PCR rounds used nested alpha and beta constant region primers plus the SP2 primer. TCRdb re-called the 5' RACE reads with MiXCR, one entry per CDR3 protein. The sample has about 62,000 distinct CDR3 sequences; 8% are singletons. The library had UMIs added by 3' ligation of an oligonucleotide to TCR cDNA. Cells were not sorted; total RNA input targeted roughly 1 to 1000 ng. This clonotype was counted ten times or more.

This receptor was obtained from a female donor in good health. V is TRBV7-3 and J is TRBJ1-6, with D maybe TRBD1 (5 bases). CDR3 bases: TGTGCCAGCAGCGCGGGACCGGGGGGAAATTCACCCCTCCACTTT. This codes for CASSAGPGGNSPLHF. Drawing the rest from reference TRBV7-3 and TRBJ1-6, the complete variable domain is GAGVSQTPSNKVTEKGKYVELRCDPISGHTALYWYRQSLGQGPEFLIYFQGTGAADDSGLPNDRFFAVRPEGSVSTLKIQRTERGDSAVYLCASSAGPGGNSPLHFGNGTRLTVT.